Sequencing of this T cell receptor (beta chain) was carried out in a study of shared clonotypes between healthy human individuals. Some clones are missing from TCRdb's copy, which holds only in-frame ones; the method was immunoSEQ multiplex PCR. This table holds 100,000 to 120,000 clones, more than 65% found once. The CDR3 runs 15 residues. Trimming cost V 10 bases and J 0 bases; bases outside gene matches: 9. From germline, CDR1 is ENHRY and CDR2 SYGVKD. Within Nashville, Tennessee resided all donors, each a Caucasian adult. V is TRBV10-3 and J is TRBJ2-7, with 10 bases matching TRBD1. This TCR was sampled from a woman aged 25 to 39 in good health. The specimen was memory CD8+ T cells sorted from blood. Subset described: CD45RO+ cells pooled with CCR7-negative TemRA cells. DNA of the CDR3: TGTGCCACGACAGGGGGCGCGGTTTCCTCCTACGAGCAGTACTTC. Protein: CATTGGAVSSYEQYF.